One sample yielded the 29 T cell receptor beta chains listed below, sequenced in a study of post-analysis software for immune sequencing data. Overall study findings and caveats: Controls had lower frequencies than patients of 4 or 5 TRBV segments, which included TRBV5-6, TRBV5-1 and TRBV20-1.

Their recognized antigens are unknown. Prepared libraries of TCR beta cDNA carried unique molecular identifiers. TCRdb itself ran the PCR reads through MiXCR, one entry per CDR3 protein. There are about 820,000 distinct CDR3 sequences in the sample; 53% occur only once, and approximately 4.4% lies in the top ten. Source material: blood. The source is a girl between 10 and 17 years old with multiple sclerosis.

This clonotype came up a few times. CDR3 DNA: TGTGCCAGCAGCCCAAGACTCGGGATCTCCTACGAGCAGTACTTC. Protein: CASSPRLGISYEQYF. V usage is TRBV9 and J usage is TRBJ2-7; a weak D match, TRBD2 (5 bases). The CDR3 is 15 residues long. Per the germline V gene, CDR1 is SGDLS and CDR2 is YYNGEE. V was pared by 4 bases and J by 0 bases, with 14 bases between.

This clonotype was counted only a few times. The chain employs TRBV6-6 and TRBJ1-2, with D unresolved. The germline V and J ends were trimmed by 5 bases and 2 bases, with 21 bases remaining between them. The V gene's germline CDR1 is MNHNY and CDR2 SVGAGI (reference sequence). The CDR3 is 17 amino acids. The CDR3 loop is CASSPQKGIGINYGYTF. The CDR3 DNA reads as TGTGCCAGCAGTCCCCAGAAAGGGATCGGGATCAACTATGGCTACACCTTC.

This clonotype was counted between two and nine times. The chain combines TRBV14 with TRBJ2-5, with TRBD1 matching 7 bases. Trimming took 7 bases from V and 5 from J; bases not matched to a gene: 7. From germline, CDR1 is SGHDN and CDR2 FVKESK. The CDR3 is 13 amino acids. For the CDR3, the DNA is TGTGCCAGCAACCACAGGGGAAGGGAGACCCAGTACTTC. It encodes CASNHRGRETQYF.

The chain employs TRBV7-9 and TRBJ2-5; 7 bases agree with TRBD2. Germline V gene data show CDR1 as SEHNR and CDR2 as FQNEAQ (reference sequence). The CDR3 extends over 16 amino acids. V lost 2 bases, J lost 4 bases, and 10 bases stayed unmatched. The CDR3 protein is CASSLTTPREGETQYF. CDR3 nucleotide sequence: TGTGCCAGCAGCTTAACGACTCCCAGGGAGGGAGAGACCCAGTACTTC.

This clonotype was counted between two and nine times. This chain connects TRBV2 to TRBJ2-7; D ambiguous. This CDR3 has 14 residues. The germline V gene has CDR1 SNHLY and CDR2 FYNNEI. Trimming pared 4 bases from V and 1 base from J, leaving 11 bases between. The CDR3 reads CASSATVISYEQYF. The DNA of the CDR3 is TGTGCCAGCAGTGCAACGGTAATTTCCTACGAGCAGTACTTC.

The chain carries TRBV20-1 and TRBJ2-6; 8 bases map to TRBD1. There are 15 residues in the CDR3. From germline, CDR1 is DFQATT and CDR2 SNEGSKA (reference sequence). The ends lost 6 bases at V and 3 bases at J; junction bases unmatched: 7. CDR3: CSAEQGAGGANVLTF. The DNA for the CDR3 is TGCAGTGCGGAGCAGGGGGCAGGTGGGGCCAACGTCCTGACTTTC.

The gene calls are TRBV12-3 or TRBV12-4 and TRBJ1-2; no definite D call. The V gene lost 5 bases and the J gene lost 4 bases, with 8 bases spanning the gap. The CDR3 covers 12 residues. DNA for the CDR3: TGTGCCAGCAGTCCTAGACGCTATGGCTACACCTTC. The encoded protein is CASSPRRYGYTF.

This clonotype has just a few counts. V usage is TRBV6-2 or TRBV6-3 and J usage is TRBJ2-3; D is undetermined. Trimming shortened V by 2 bases and J by 2 bases, and 8 bases separated the two germline ends. The CDR3 loop spans 14 amino acids. Germline loops: CDR1 MNHEY, CDR2 SVGEGT. The CDR3, as DNA: TGTGCCAGCAGTTACGGATTCTTCACAGATACGCAGTATTTT. Residues: CASSYGFFTDTQYF.

The genes are TRBV4-2 and TRBJ2-4; 10 bases fit TRBD2. The end of the DNA is better explained by TRBJ2-5, so the J call may be wrong. This CDR3 contains 17 residues. The germline CDR1 and CDR2 sequences are LGHNA and YNFKEQ. The CDR3 is CASSLASLAGVRETQYF. The CDR3 DNA sequence: TGTGCCAGCAGCCTGGCGTCGCTAGCGGGGGTCCGGGAGACCCAGTACTTC.

There are a few counts of this clonotype. The V call is TRBV5-6, the J call TRBJ1-1, with 9 bases that match TRBD1. The trim removed 5 bases at V and 4 bases at J, leaving 6 bases unmatched. The CDR3 consists of 14 residues. Looked up from germline, CDR1 is SGHDT and CDR2 is YYEEEE. The CDR3 sequence is CASRDGQGRTEAFF. The CDR3 DNA sequence: TGTGCCAGCAGGGACGGACAGGGGCGCACTGAAGCTTTCTTT.

This clonotype was recorded a few times. The chain joins TRBV20-1 to TRBJ2-1; TRBD2 might be the D (6 bases). V lost 0 bases to trimming and J lost 4 bases, with 13 bases between them. Germline CDR1 reads DFQATT; CDR2 reads SNEGSKA (reference sequence). The CDR3 runs 15 residues. The CDR3 spells CSARDGASEYNEQFF. CDR3 nucleotides: TGCAGTGCTAGAGATGGGGCTAGCGAGTACAATGAGCAGTTCTTC.

The J gene is TRBJ2-4, the V gene TRBV12-3 or TRBV12-4; 10 nucleotides line up with TRBD1. The end of the DNA aligns better with TRBJ2-7, so the J call may be wrong. CDR3 length: 17 amino acids. This CDR3 is CASSWGTGASVAYEQYF. CDR3 nucleotide sequence: TGTGCCAGCAGTTGGGGGACAGGGGCTTCCGTTGCCTACGAGCAGTACTTC.

This clonotype was counted only a few times. V is TRBV7-2 and J is TRBJ2-1; D possibly uses TRBD1 or TRBD2 (5 bases each). This CDR3 region has 12 residues. Germline CDR1 SGHTA, CDR2 FQGNSA. The germline V and J ends were trimmed by 1 base and 15 bases, with 13 bases remaining between them. CDR3 sequence: CASSLDRGTWFF. CDR3 nucleotides: TGTGCCAGCAGCTTAGACAGAGGGACGTGGTTCTTC.

Only a few counts were recorded for this clonotype. The chain couples TRBV12-3 or TRBV12-4 to TRBJ2-1; 12 bases are a match to TRBD2. With 3 bases clipped from V and 8 bases from J, the junction kept 5 bases outside the gene matches. CDR3 length: 15 residues. CDR3 sequence: CASSFRSSGGDEQFF. In DNA form, the CDR3 reads TGTGCCAGCAGTTTCCGATCTAGCGGGGGGGATGAGCAGTTCTTC.

The chain joins TRBV20-1 to TRBJ2-7; TRBD2 matches at 10 bases. Germline CDR1 and CDR2: DFQATT and SNEGSKA (reference sequence). The CDR3 length is 14 residues. J gave up 2 bases and V 1 base, and 2 bases lay outside the gene matches. CDR3 bases: TGCAGTGCTAGAGCGCTAGCGGGAGCCTACGAGCAGTACTTC. This sequence encodes CSARALAGAYEQYF.

The gene calls are TRBV29-1 and TRBJ2-3, with TRBD2 matching over 10 bases. Losses at the gene ends were 7 bases for V and 3 bases for J; bases not matched to a gene: 7. The germline gives CDR1 SQVTM, CDR2 ANQGSEA. The CDR3 has 14 residues. CDR3 loop: CSERASGSTDTQYF. CDR3 nucleotide sequence: TGCAGCGAGAGAGCTAGCGGGAGTACAGATACGCAGTATTTT.

The CDR3 reads CASSSSPGQGHYEQYF. The CDR3 DNA is TGCGCCAGCAGCTCTTCCCCGGGGCAGGGTCACTACGAGCAGTACTTC. The chain combines TRBV5-1 with TRBJ2-5; tentatively, D is TRBD1 or TRBD2 (5 bases each). The J call may be wrong; the DNA end is better matched by TRBJ2-7. CDR1 is SGHRS, CDR2 YFSETQ, per germline. The CDR3 sequence is 16 residues long.

This chain connects TRBV20-1 to TRBJ2-7, with D possibly TRBD1 on 5 matching bases. The germline gives CDR1 DFQATT, CDR2 SNEGSKA (reference sequence). Trimming shortened V by 6 bases and J by 5 bases, and 8 bases separated the two germline ends. The CDR3 is 10 amino acids. CDR3 nucleotide sequence: TGCAGTGCCACCAGGGACGAGCAGTACTTC. Protein sequence: CSATRDEQYF.

The chain recombines TRBV5-4 with TRBJ2-5, with 7 bases identical to TRBD2. The ends lost 6 bases at V and 0 bases at J; junction bases unmatched: 8. Germline-derived CDR1 and CDR2 are SGHNT and YYREEE (reference sequence). The CDR3 contains 15 residues. CDR3 nucleotide sequence: TGTGCCAGCACCATAGCGGGCAGGGACCAAGAGACCCAGTACTTC. Its protein is CASTIAGRDQETQYF. The full variable domain, with the rest looked up from reference TRBV5-4 and TRBJ2-5, is ETGVTQSPTHLIKTRGQQVTLRCSSQSGHNTVSWYQQALGQGPQFIFQYYREEENGRGNFPPRFSGLQFPNYSSELNVNALELDDSALYLCASTIAGRDQETQYFGPGTRLLVL.

The CDR3 spells CASSDSGRSYEQYF. The CDR3 nucleotides are TGTGCCAGCAGTGATAGCGGGAGAAGCTACGAGCAGTACTTC. The chain recombines TRBV2 with TRBJ2-5; 9 bases line up with TRBD2. The assigned J gene may be wrong: the sequence end matches TRBJ2-7 better. Germline CDR1 reads SNHLY; CDR2 reads FYNNEI. The CDR3 loop spans 14 amino acids.

The J gene is TRBJ2-1, the V gene TRBV18, with 14 bases fitting TRBD2. The CDR3 is made up of 15 amino acids. V dropped 2 bases and J dropped 9; count of bases not matched to a gene: 3. Looked up from germline, CDR1 is KGHSH and CDR2 is LQKENI. This chain's CDR3 is CASSPGTSGSGEQFF. CDR3 in DNA: TGTGCCAGCTCACCAGGGACTAGCGGGAGTGGTGAGCAGTTCTTC.

This clonotype was detected only a few times. The chain recombines TRBV25-1 with TRBJ2-1; 7 bases line up with TRBD1. CDR1 is MGHDK, CDR2 SYGVNS, per germline. V lost 3 bases to trimming and J lost 10 bases; unmatched junction nucleotides: 9. CDR3 size: 14 residues. CDR3 nucleotides: TGTGCCAGCAGTGATCTTCCGGGACAGACCGAGCAGTTCTTC. Its protein product is CASSDLPGQTEQFF.

This clonotype was seen a handful of times. J is TRBJ2-7 and V is TRBV5-1; D may correspond to TRBD1 or TRBD2 (5 bases each). The V and J ends lost 4 bases and 5 bases respectively, with 25 bases between them. Per the germline V gene, CDR1 is SGHRS and CDR2 is YFSETQ. CDR3 length equals 17 residues. CDR3 nucleotides: TGCGCCAGCAGCCCGGGCTCGGGACGGAGCTTAATCAACGAGCAGTACTTC. Its translation: CASSPGSGRSLINEQYF.

This clonotype was seen only once. J is TRBJ2-2 and V is TRBV5-1; TRBD2 aligns across 10 bases. The germline CDR1 and CDR2 sequences are SGHRS and YFSETQ. This CDR3 is built from 14 residues. With 8 bases clipped from V and 4 bases from J, the junction kept 5 bases outside the gene matches. The CDR3 nucleotides read TGCGCCAGGCTAGCGGGGGACTTCACCGGGGAGCTGTTTTTT. Translated: CARLAGDFTGELFF.

This clonotype was seen just once. J is TRBJ2-1 and V is TRBV7-9; 10 bases fit TRBD2. The trim removed 5 bases at V and 5 bases at J, leaving 6 bases unmatched. The CDR3 contains 15 residues. Germline V CDR1 and CDR2: SEHNR, FQNEAQ (reference sequence). The CDR3 coding sequence is TGTGCCAGCAGCCCCCCTAGCGGGAGTCACAATGAGCAGTTCTTC. This codes for CASSPPSGSHNEQFF.

The chain employs TRBV10-3 and TRBJ2-5, with D possibly matching TRBD2 (5 bases). CDR1 and CDR2 from the germline V gene are ENHRY and SYGVKD. Trimming removed 6 bases at V and 5 bases at J, with 16 bases between. This CDR3 is 14 amino acids long. The CDR3 protein is CAIRSGHPGETQYF. The CDR3, as DNA: TGTGCCATCAGGAGCGGCCACCCTGGGGAGACCCAGTACTTC.

The chain joins TRBV10-3 to TRBJ2-3; 7 bases line up with TRBD2. J gave up 2 bases and V 6 bases, and 17 bases lay outside the gene matches. The CDR3 has 18 amino acids. Germline loops: CDR1 ENHRY, CDR2 SYGVKD. The CDR3 sequence: CAISGDSKTSSITDTQYF. CDR3 bases: TGTGCCATCAGCGGAGACTCCAAGACTAGCTCAATCACAGATACGCAGTATTTT.

DNA for the CDR3: TGCAGCGTTGATCTAGCGGGAGAGGTTGGGCAGTTCTTC. Its protein product is CSVDLAGEVGQFF. V is TRBV29-1 and J is TRBJ2-1; 10 bases are a match to TRBD2. Germline V gene lookup returns CDR1 SQVTM and CDR2 ANQGSEA. The ends lost 3 bases at V and 12 bases at J; junction bases unmatched: 8. CDR3 length equals 13 residues.

This chain joins TRBV27 and TRBJ2-7, with 8 bases fitting TRBD2. With 5 bases clipped from V and 5 bases from J, the junction kept 14 bases outside the gene matches. CDR1 MNHEY and CDR2 SMNVEV come from the germline V gene (reference sequence). The CDR3 has 16 residues. CDR3 sequence reads: CASSARLARPWDEQYF. In DNA form, the CDR3 reads TGTGCCAGCAGTGCGAGACTAGCGCGCCCTTGGGACGAGCAGTACTTC.